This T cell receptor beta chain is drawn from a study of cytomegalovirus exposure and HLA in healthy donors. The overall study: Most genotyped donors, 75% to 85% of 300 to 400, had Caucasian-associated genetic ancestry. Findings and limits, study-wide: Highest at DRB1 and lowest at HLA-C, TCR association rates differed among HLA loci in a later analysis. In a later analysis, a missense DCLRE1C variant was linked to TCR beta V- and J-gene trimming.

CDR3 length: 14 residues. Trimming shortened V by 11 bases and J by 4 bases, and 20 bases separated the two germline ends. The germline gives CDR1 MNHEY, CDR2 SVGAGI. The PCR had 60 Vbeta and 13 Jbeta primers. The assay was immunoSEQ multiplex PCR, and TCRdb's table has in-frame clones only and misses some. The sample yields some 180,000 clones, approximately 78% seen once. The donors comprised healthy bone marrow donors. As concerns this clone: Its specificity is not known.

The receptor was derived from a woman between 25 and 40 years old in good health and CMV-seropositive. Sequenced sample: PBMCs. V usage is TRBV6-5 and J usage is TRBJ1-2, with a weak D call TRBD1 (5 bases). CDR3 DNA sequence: TGTGCCTCTCACCGGGGGGGGGAGTCCTATGGCTACACCTTC. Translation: CASHRGGESYGYTF.